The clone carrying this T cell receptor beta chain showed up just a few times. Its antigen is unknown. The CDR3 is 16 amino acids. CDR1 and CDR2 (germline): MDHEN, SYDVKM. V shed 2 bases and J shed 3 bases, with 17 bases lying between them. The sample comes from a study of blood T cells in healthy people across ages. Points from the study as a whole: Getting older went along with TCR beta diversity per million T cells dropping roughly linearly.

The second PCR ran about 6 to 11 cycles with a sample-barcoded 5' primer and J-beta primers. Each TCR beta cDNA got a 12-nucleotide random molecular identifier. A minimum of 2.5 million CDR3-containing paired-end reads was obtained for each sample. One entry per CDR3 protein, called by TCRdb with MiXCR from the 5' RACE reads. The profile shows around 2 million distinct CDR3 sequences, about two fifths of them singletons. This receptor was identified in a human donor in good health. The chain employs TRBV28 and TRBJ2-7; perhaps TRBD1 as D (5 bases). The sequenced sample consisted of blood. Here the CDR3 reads CASSLVFRVLIYEQYF. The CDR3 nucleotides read TGTGCCAGCAGTTTAGTGTTCAGGGTCCTGATCTACGAGCAGTACTTC.